Shown below are 29 T cell receptor beta chains from a single sample sequenced in a study of cytomegalovirus exposure and HLA in healthy donors. The PCR had 60 Vbeta and 13 Jbeta primers. Produced via immunoSEQ multiplex PCR; TCRdb's table is partial and in-frame only. Of some 93,000 clones in the sample, 82% are singletons; the top ten hold roughly 3.8%. The specimen was PBMCs. These receptors all stem from a man aged 50-59 years in good health and CMV-seronegative.

The chain combines TRBV16 with TRBJ1-1; D may be TRBD1 (5 bases). Germline V gene lookup returns CDR1 KGHSY and CDR2 FQNENV. The CDR3 is 15 amino acids. Trimming removed 1 base at V and 5 bases at J, with 14 bases between. The DNA for the CDR3 is TGTGCCAGCAGCCAATTGGCCGGGGGAAGGACTGAAGCTTTCTTT. It is translated as CASSQLAGGRTEAFF. Full variable domain (outside the CDR3, taken from reference TRBV16 and TRBJ1-1): GEEVAQTPKHLVRGEGQKAKLYCAPIKGHSYVFWYQQVLKNEFKFLISFQNENVFDETGMPKERFSAKCLPNSPCSLEIQATKLEDSAVYFCASSQLAGGRTEAFFGQGTRLTVV.

The chain carries TRBV5-1 and TRBJ1-4; 7 nucleotides match TRBD1. Germline CDR1 and CDR2: SGHRS and YFSETQ. J lost 5 bases, V lost 0 bases, and 4 bases had no gene match. The CDR3 spans 15 residues. CDR3: CASSLVGGGNEKLFF. The CDR3 coding sequence is TGCGCCAGCAGCTTGGTAGGGGGCGGCAATGAAAAACTGTTTTTT.

This clone was picked up a small number of times. The gene calls are TRBV19 and TRBJ2-1, with TRBD2 identical over 11 bases. The V segment lost 5 bases and the J segment 7 bases; nucleotides outside the gene matches: 7. The CDR3 covers 15 residues. CDR1 is LNHDA, CDR2 SQIVND, per germline (reference sequence). The CDR3 sequence: CASSAGTSGLNEQFF. CDR3 sequence (DNA): TGTGCCAGTAGTGCCGGGACTAGCGGATTGAATGAGCAGTTCTTC.

The chain employs TRBV2 and TRBJ2-7; the match to TRBD2 covers 10 bases. Per germline, CDR1 SNHLY and CDR2 FYNNEI. This CDR3 is built from 15 residues. V lost 0 bases and J lost 5; bases outside the gene matches: 4. CDR3 DNA sequence: TGTGCCAGCAGTGAAGCGCTGCTAGCGGGAGACGAGCAGTACTTC. The encoded protein is CASSEALLAGDEQYF.

The chain is built from TRBV11-2 and TRBJ2-7; no clear D. Germline lookup yields CDR1 SGHAT and CDR2 FQNNGV. The V and J ends lost 7 bases and 0 bases respectively, with 22 bases between them. The CDR3 is 17 residues long. CDR3 sequence: CASTQHTSTVSSYEQYF. As DNA, the CDR3 is TGTGCCAGCACCCAACACACGTCAACCGTCAGCTCCTACGAGCAGTACTTC.

The chain carries TRBV27 and TRBJ2-5; 10 bases are shared with TRBD2. The J call may be mistaken, given a closer DNA end match to TRBJ2-7. Germline V lookup: CDR1 MNHEY, CDR2 SMNVEV (reference sequence). The CDR3 has 18 residues. For the CDR3, the DNA is TGTGCCAGCAGTTTATCCCGGGGGGTAACTAGCGGGATTTACGAGCAGTACTTC. This gives the protein CASSLSRGVTSGIYEQYF.

This chain joins TRBV7-3 and TRBJ2-1, with 7 bases aligning to TRBD1. With 5 bases clipped from V and 13 bases from J, the junction kept 14 bases outside the gene matches. Germline assignment: CDR1 SGHTA and CDR2 FQGTGA. The CDR3 covers 14 residues. CDR3 amino acids: CASSQDPRGTAQFF. The CDR3 DNA sequence: TGTGCCAGCAGCCAAGACCCCAGGGGGACAGCCCAGTTCTTC. The full variable domain, completed using reference TRBV7-3 and TRBJ2-1, is GAGVSQTPSNKVTEKGKYVELRCDPISGHTALYWYRQSLGQGPEFLIYFQGTGAADDSGLPNDRFFAVRPEGSVSTLKIQRTERGDSAVYLCASSQDPRGTAQFFGPGTRLTVL.

The chain links TRBV5-1 to TRBJ2-3, with unresolved D. The CDR3 has 15 amino acids. V was cut by 0 bases and J by 1 base, with 9 bases left in between. The V gene's germline CDR1 is SGHRS and CDR2 YFSETQ. This chain's CDR3 is CASSLVAQRTDTQYF. The CDR3 DNA reads as TGCGCCAGCAGCTTGGTGGCACAGCGCACAGATACGCAGTATTTT.

J is TRBJ2-5 and V is TRBV6-1; no clear D gene. The DNA end is more similar to TRBJ2-7, so the J call may be wrong. Germline values: CDR1 MNHNS, CDR2 SASEGT. The CDR3 spans 12 residues. CDR3 protein: CASTLSPYEQYF. DNA of the CDR3: TGTGCCAGCACCCTCTCCCCCTACGAGCAGTACTTC.

The J gene is TRBJ2-7, the V gene TRBV5-1; D is possibly TRBD2 (5 bases). Germline V lookup: CDR1 SGHRS, CDR2 YFSETQ. Trimming took 2 bases from V and 0 from J, leaving 12 bases between them. CDR3 size: 15 residues. The CDR3 region is CASSFYPGSSYEQYF. In DNA form, the CDR3 reads TGCGCCAGCAGCTTTTACCCGGGGAGCTCCTACGAGCAGTACTTC.

In DNA, the CDR3 is TGCGCCAGCAGCTTGCTCGCGGGAAAGGTGACAGATACGCAGTATTTT. Its translation is CASSLLAGKVTDTQYF. The chain couples TRBV5-1 to TRBJ2-3; TRBD2 might be the D (6 bases). V shed 1 base and J shed 3 bases, with 15 bases lying between them. The V gene's germline CDR1 is SGHRS and CDR2 YFSETQ. The CDR3 covers 16 residues.

About this clone: Its ends do not fully match the called genes, so a read error is possible. The rearrangement joins TRBV6-5 to TRBJ1-2; D ambiguous. Germline assignment: CDR1 MNHEY and CDR2 SVGAGI. The CDR3 totals 14 residues. Here the CDR3 reads CASRPPGINHGYTF. The CDR3 nucleotides are TGTGCCAGCAGGCCGCCGGGAATTAACCATGGCTACACCTTC.

For the CDR3, the DNA is TGTGCCAGCAGTTCTGGGACAGGGGTAAACACCATATATTTT. It yields the protein CASSSGTGVNTIYF. The V gene is TRBV28, the J gene TRBJ1-3, with TRBD1 matching over 10 bases. Germline CDR1 is MDHEN and CDR2 is SYDVKM. The CDR3 sequence is 14 residues long. V was pared by 4 bases and J by 6 bases, with 3 bases of the junction left unmatched.

This clone was observed a single time. In nucleotides, the CDR3 is TGTGCCAGCAGGCCGGGACAGGGGAGCGAGCAGTACTTC. Amino acids: CASRPGQGSEQYF. This chain uses TRBV28 with TRBJ2-7; 10 bases match TRBD1. Germline assignment: CDR1 MDHEN and CDR2 SYDVKM. The junction had 5 bases not matched to a gene; V was cut back by 6 bases and J by 6 bases. The CDR3 extends over 13 amino acids.

This chain uses TRBV7-3 with TRBJ2-2; TRBD2 agrees at 15 bases. The CDR3 is 17 residues long. CDR1 and CDR2 (germline): SGHTA, FQGTGA. Trimming cost V 1 base and J 6 bases; bases outside gene matches: 3. CDR3 loop: CASSLIGLAGGAGELFF. CDR3 coding DNA: TGTGCCAGCAGCTTAATAGGACTAGCGGGAGGGGCCGGGGAGCTGTTTTTT.

As DNA, the CDR3 is TGTGCCAGCAGCTTGGGGGGGGACCCCACTGAAGCTTTCTTT. The encoded protein is CASSLGGDPTEAFF. This chain connects TRBV5-5 to TRBJ1-1; TRBD1 is a possible D gene (5 bases). This CDR3 comprises 14 residues. With 0 bases removed from V and 4 bases from J, the gap between germline ends came to 10 bases. Looked up from germline, CDR1 is SGHKS and CDR2 is YYEKEE (reference sequence).

The V and J genes are TRBV30 and TRBJ1-3; possibly TRBD1 for D (5 bases). CDR3 size: 14 residues. V lost 7 bases, J lost 1 base, and 14 bases lay in between. Germline values: CDR1 GTSNPN, CDR2 SVGIG (reference sequence). The CDR3 reads CASSKGMSGNTIYF. CDR3 DNA: TGTGCCTCGTCGAAGGGGATGTCTGGAAACACCATATATTTT.

This clone was picked up one time. The gene calls are TRBV5-4 and TRBJ2-1, with D possibly TRBD1 on 6 matching bases. Germline V lookup: CDR1 SGHNT, CDR2 YYREEE (reference sequence). Trimming took 0 bases from V and 8 from J, leaving 18 bases between them. CDR3 length equals 16 residues. The CDR3 DNA reads TGTGCCAGCAGCTTGGGGTGGCGGCCCGAGGGGGATGAGCAGTTCTTC. It codes for CASSLGWRPEGDEQFF. Looking up the rest from reference TRBV5-4 and TRBJ2-1 gives the full variable domain: ETGVTQSPTHLIKTRGQQVTLRCSSQSGHNTVSWYQQALGQGPQFIFQYYREEENGRGNFPPRFSGLQFPNYSSELNVNALELDDSALYLCASSLGWRPEGDEQFFGPGTRLTVL.

The gene calls are TRBV28 and TRBJ2-1, with TRBD1 matching over 9 bases. Looked up from germline, CDR1 is MDHEN and CDR2 is SYDVKM. The CDR3 is made up of 15 amino acids. After removal of 2 bases from V and 2 bases from J, the junction contained 1 base not matched to a gene. The CDR3 DNA is TGTGCCAGCAGTTTAGGACAGGGGCCCTACAATGAGCAGTTCTTC. Protein: CASSLGQGPYNEQFF.

The chain links TRBV28 to TRBJ1-3, with 8 bases fitting TRBD1. The CDR3 consists of 15 residues. Trimming removed 6 bases from V and 4 bases from J; junction bases left unmatched: 8. Germline-derived CDR1 and CDR2 are MDHEN and SYDVKM. The CDR3 nucleotides are TGTGCCAGCAGACCCCAGGGGGCGGTGGGAAACACCATATATTTT. Translation: CASRPQGAVGNTIYF. The whole variable domain, filled in from reference TRBV28 and TRBJ1-3, reads DVKVTQSSRYLVKRTGEKVFLECVQDMDHENMFWYRQDPGLGLRLIYFSYDVKMKEKGDIPEGYSVSREKKERFSLILESASTNQTSMYLCASRPQGAVGNTIYFGEGSWLTVV.

The chain recombines TRBV11-1 with TRBJ2-1; no firm D call. This CDR3 has 14 residues. Germline V gene lookup returns CDR1 SGHAT and CDR2 FQDESV (reference sequence). Trimming removed 5 bases from V and 4 bases from J, with 12 bases in between. CDR3 in DNA: TGTGCCAGCAGCGCCGGGTATACGTACAATGAGCAGTTCTTC. This codes for CASSAGYTYNEQFF.

This chain uses TRBV19 with TRBJ2-7; a weak D match, TRBD1 (8 bases). V was trimmed by 6 bases and J by 6 bases, leaving 18 bases between them. Germline V lookup: CDR1 LNHDA, CDR2 SQIVND (reference sequence). This CDR3 region has 14 residues. The CDR3 is CASRTTGGGAEQYF. CDR3 nucleotides: TGTGCCAGTAGGACAACAGGGGGAGGGGCCGAGCAGTACTTC.

This chain links TRBV9 with TRBJ1-1, with 7 bases fitting TRBD1. CDR1 and CDR2 from the germline V gene are SGDLS and YYNGEE. V shed 4 bases, J shed 0 bases, and the junction held 9 bases outside the gene matches. The CDR3 sequence is 16 residues long. The CDR3 protein is CASSKGQLLMNTEAFF. The CDR3 DNA follows: TGTGCCAGCAGCAAGGGACAGTTACTCATGAACACTGAAGCTTTCTTT.

The J gene is TRBJ1-3, the V gene TRBV23-1; D may be TRBD1 (5 bases). TRBV23-1 is an ORF, with its function uncertain. The V end lost 2 bases, the J end lost 5 bases, and 10 bases lay between the germline ends. The CDR3 extends over 14 amino acids. The CDR3 is CASSQVRARNTIYF. DNA for the CDR3: TGCGCCAGCAGTCAAGTCAGGGCGAGAAACACCATATATTTT.

The V gene is TRBV6-1, the J gene TRBJ1-1, with D perhaps matching TRBD1 (5 bases). Germline V gene sequence: CDR1 MNHNS, CDR2 SASEGT. V lost 1 base and J 6 bases, leaving 15 bases between the germline ends. The length of the CDR3 is 15 residues. CDR3 region: CASSEGIGAPSEAFF. Here the CDR3 DNA reads TGTGCCAGCAGTGAAGGGATAGGGGCCCCCTCTGAAGCTTTCTTT.

The CDR3 coding sequence is TGTGCCAGCAAACTAGCGGGATATGAGCAGTTCTTC. Translation: CASKLAGYEQFF. V gene TRBV6-1 combines with J gene TRBJ2-1, with 10 bases identical to TRBD2. The CDR3 spans 12 residues. The ends lost 7 bases at V and 8 bases at J; junction bases unmatched: 2. Germline lookup yields CDR1 MNHNS and CDR2 SASEGT.

The gene calls are TRBV7-9 and TRBJ1-2, with 9 positions matching TRBD1. This CDR3 contains 13 residues. Germline trimming cut 5 bases from V and 4 bases from J; bases unmatched to any gene: 2. Germline V lookup: CDR1 SEHNR, CDR2 FQNEAQ (reference sequence). CDR3 nucleotide sequence: TGTGCCAGCAGCGCGGACAGGGGCTATGGCTACACCTTC. As protein: CASSADRGYGYTF. The full variable domain, completed using reference TRBV7-9 and TRBJ1-2, is DTGVSQNPRHKITKRGQNVTFRCDPISEHNRLYWYRQTLGQGPEFLTYFQNEAQLEKSRLLSDRFSAERPKGSFSTLEIQRTEQGDSAMYLCASSADRGYGYTFGSGTRLTVV.

Concerning this clone itself: At one of its ends the junction is not consistent with the germline gene, which may arise from a read error. This chain uses TRBV5-4 with TRBJ2-7; D gene unclear. The germline V gene has CDR1 SGHNT and CDR2 YYREEE (reference sequence). The CDR3 is made up of 14 amino acids. CDR3 residues: CASSQERWYYEQYF. The CDR3 DNA reads as TGCGCCAGCAGCCAAGAGAGGTGGTACTACGAGCAGTACTTC.

This clone was counted once. In DNA, the CDR3 is TGTGCCAGCAGTTCGGCGGAAAAAAACATTCAGTACTTC. This codes for CASSSAEKNIQYF. The V call is TRBV27, the J call TRBJ2-4; D gene unclear. Between the trimmed V and J ends, which lost 4 bases and 4 bases, there was a span of 8 bases. CDR3 length: 13 residues. Germline assignment: CDR1 MNHEY and CDR2 SMNVEV (reference sequence).